The 30 T cell receptor beta chains presented below share a single source sample, sequenced in a study of blood T cell repertoires in COVID-19. Generated by immunoSEQ multiplex PCR, the TCRdb table keeps only in-frame clones and is missing some. The sample includes 150,000 or so clones, 87% of them seen just once. Sequenced input: peripheral blood. All receptors come from a man at least 80 years old with acute or convalescent COVID-19.

V gene TRBV11-1 combines with J gene TRBJ1-2, with D hard to call. Looked up from germline, CDR1 is SGHAT and CDR2 is FQDESV (reference sequence). V was pared by 2 bases and J by 8 bases, with 12 bases between. The CDR3 is 13 amino acids. CDR3 in amino acids: CASSLSIENGYTF. The CDR3 DNA sequence: TGTGCCAGCAGCTTATCTATAGAGAACGGCTACACCTTC.

The chain links TRBV5-1 to TRBJ2-1, with 12 nucleotides matching TRBD2. CDR1 and CDR2 (germline): SGHRS, YFSETQ. This CDR3 has 16 residues. With V trimmed by 1 base and J by 3 bases, 2 bases remained unmatched. The CDR3 DNA follows: TGCGCCAGCAGCTTGACGACTAGCGGGAGCTACAATGAGCAGTTCTTC. It specifies CASSLTTSGSYNEQFF.

The rearrangement uses TRBV11-1 and TRBJ1-1; a weak D match, TRBD1 (5 bases). The CDR3 has 15 amino acids. Trimming pared 5 bases from V and 3 bases from J, leaving 16 bases between. The germline V gene has CDR1 SGHAT and CDR2 FQDESV (reference sequence). CDR3 bases: TGTGCCAGCAGCCCCTGGACGGGGGGGGACACTGAAGCTTTCTTT. Protein: CASSPWTGGDTEAFF.

The V gene is TRBV9, the J gene TRBJ1-1, with D possibly being TRBD1 (6 bases). Germline CDR1 SGDLS, CDR2 YYNGEE. V was pared by 3 bases and J by 5 bases, with 14 bases between. The CDR3 contains 14 residues. The CDR3 spells CASSGSAGVTEAFF. In DNA form, the CDR3 reads TGTGCCAGCAGCGGATCCGCAGGGGTTACTGAAGCTTTCTTT. Full variable domain (rest looked up from reference TRBV9 and TRBJ1-1): DSGVTQTPKHLITATGQRVTLRCSPRSGDLSVYWYQQSLDQGLQFLIQYYNGEERAKGNILERFSAQQFPDLHSELNLSSLELGDSALYFCASSGSAGVTEAFFGQGTRLTVV.

The chain links TRBV18 to TRBJ2-1; TRBD1 is a possible D gene (7 bases). V lost 6 bases and J 9 bases, leaving 18 bases between the germline ends. Germline V CDR1 and CDR2: KGHSH, LQKENI. The CDR3 loop spans 14 amino acids. The CDR3 sequence: CASSPSRGVGEQFF. The CDR3 coding sequence is TGTGCCAGCTCGCCCTCCAGGGGGGTCGGTGAGCAGTTCTTC.

CDR3 residues: CASSQVGAGGETQYF. The DNA for the CDR3 is TGTGCCAGCAGCCAAGTCGGGGCAGGGGGTGAGACCCAGTACTTC. The rearrangement joins TRBV3-1 (or the pseudogene TRBV3-2) to TRBJ2-5; 7 bases agree with TRBD1. Unmatched junction bases numbered 7, after V lost 1 base and J lost 5 bases. This CDR3 contains 15 residues. Germline CDR1 and CDR2: LGHDT and YNNKEL (reference sequence).

The gene calls are TRBV28 and TRBJ2-1; a possible D gene is TRBD1 (9 bases). V was clipped by 5 bases and J by 9 bases, with 23 bases between them. CDR1 is MDHEN and CDR2 is SYDVKM in the germline V gene. CDR3 length: 16 amino acids. In DNA form, the CDR3 reads TGTGCCAGCAGTCCCACCGGGACAGGGACTAGGGGTGAGCAGTTCTTC. It is translated as CASSPTGTGTRGEQFF.

This chain connects TRBV30 to TRBJ2-5; 7 positions match TRBD1. Germline-derived CDR1 and CDR2 are GTSNPN and SVGIG (reference sequence). This CDR3 has 15 residues. V trimming: 1 base; J trimming: 4 bases; junction bases outside the gene matches: 9. CDR3 amino acids: CAWSGLRGQGETQYF. The CDR3 bases are TGTGCCTGGAGTGGGTTGAGGGGGCAAGGAGAGACCCAGTACTTC.

CDR3 region: CASSFGLTAYGYTF. CDR3 bases: TGTGCCAGCAGCTTCGGTCTCACAGCCTATGGCTACACCTTC. This chain connects TRBV11-2 to TRBJ1-2, with D uncertain. Germline V lookup: CDR1 SGHAT, CDR2 FQNNGV. The CDR3 is made up of 14 amino acids. The V and J ends lost 3 bases and 4 bases respectively, with 12 bases between them.

This chain joins TRBV12-5 and TRBJ2-3; 14 bases match TRBD2. The germline V gene encodes CDR1 LGHNT and CDR2 FRNRAP. This CDR3 spans 16 amino acids. V dropped 1 base and J dropped 6; count of bases not matched to a gene: 3. The CDR3 DNA is TGTGCTAGTGGTTTGGGGACTAGCGGGAGGTGGGATACGCAGTATTTT. It translates to CASGLGTSGRWDTQYF.

The rearrangement joins TRBV18 to TRBJ1-5; maybe TRBD1 (5 bases). CDR1 is KGHSH, CDR2 LQKENI, per germline. V lost 0 bases, J lost 7 bases, and 7 bases lay in between. The CDR3 totals 13 residues. CDR3 sequence reads: CASSPPQGQPQHF. For the CDR3, the DNA is TGTGCCAGCTCACCACCGCAGGGACAGCCCCAGCATTTT.

This chain links TRBV18 with TRBJ1-1; TRBD1 matches at 9 bases. Germline lookup yields CDR1 KGHSH and CDR2 LQKENI. Trimming removed 3 bases from V and 1 base from J; junction bases left unmatched: 9. The CDR3 is 17 amino acids. CDR3: CASSPSGGGQGNTEAFF. CDR3 DNA sequence: TGTGCCAGCTCACCCAGCGGCGGGGGACAGGGGAACACTGAAGCTTTCTTT.

This chain links TRBV20-1 with TRBJ2-7; D is perhaps TRBD2 (6 bases). CDR1 DFQATT and CDR2 SNEGSKA come from the germline V gene (reference sequence). Trimming took off 3 bases at V and 7 bases at J, with 16 bases between the two ends. The CDR3 is 13 residues long. The CDR3: CSASVGLSMEQYF. DNA of the CDR3: TGCAGTGCTAGTGTGGGACTGAGTATGGAGCAGTACTTC.

This clone was recorded once. J is TRBJ2-1 and V is TRBV5-8; no clear D. Trimming left V 1 base short and J 1 base short, with 9 bases between. Germline lookup yields CDR1 SGHTS and CDR2 YDEGEE. The CDR3 has 15 residues. The CDR3: CASSLRSLSYNEQFF. The CDR3, as DNA: TGTGCCAGCAGCTTGCGGTCCCTGTCCTACAATGAGCAGTTCTTC.

The rearrangement joins TRBV5-1 to TRBJ2-7, with 8 bases aligning to TRBD2. The CDR3 totals 17 residues. Germline V gene sequence: CDR1 SGHRS, CDR2 YFSETQ. Trimming at V came to 1 base and at J to 2 bases, leaving 11 bases not matched to a gene. This chain's CDR3 is CASSLSTTSGVPYEQYF. The CDR3 bases are TGCGCCAGCAGCTTGTCGACAACTAGCGGAGTCCCCTACGAGCAGTACTTC.

A few counts support this clone. This sequence joins TRBV5-4 and TRBJ2-6, with a weak D call TRBD2 (5 bases). V lost 1 base, J lost 1 base, and 12 bases lay in between. There are 17 residues in the CDR3. The germline gives CDR1 SGHNT, CDR2 YYREEE (reference sequence). CDR3 sequence: CASSLIYRESGANVLTF. In DNA form, the CDR3 reads TGTGCCAGCAGCTTGATTTATAGGGAGTCTGGGGCCAACGTCCTGACTTTC.

The chain recombines TRBV7-3 with TRBJ1-1, with D maybe TRBD1 (6 bases). CDR1 and CDR2 (germline): SGHTA, FQGTGA. This CDR3 is 14 amino acids long. The germline V and J ends were trimmed by 5 bases and 3 bases, with 13 bases remaining between them. In nucleotides, the CDR3 is TGTGCCAGCAGCCTAGCGGGGGGCTACACTGAAGCTTTCTTT. Protein product: CASSLAGGYTEAFF. Full variable domain (missing parts from reference TRBV7-3 and TRBJ1-1): GAGVSQTPSNKVTEKGKYVELRCDPISGHTALYWYRQSLGQGPEFLIYFQGTGAADDSGLPNDRFFAVRPEGSVSTLKIQRTERGDSAVYLCASSLAGGYTEAFFGQGTRLTVV.

In DNA form, the CDR3 reads TGTGCCAGCCGTAGGGACATATCACCTGGAAACACCATATATTTT. Its translation is CASRRDISPGNTIYF. The chain is built from TRBV6-5 and TRBJ1-3; D might be TRBD1 (6 bases). Trimming took off 8 bases at V and 2 bases at J, with 16 bases between the two ends. The length of the CDR3 is 15 residues. Germline V gene lookup returns CDR1 MNHEY and CDR2 SVGAGI.

The chain combines TRBV27 with TRBJ2-2, with 9 bases aligning to TRBD2. This CDR3 has 14 residues. V lost 6 bases, J lost 3 bases, and 2 bases stayed unmatched. The germline CDR1 and CDR2 sequences are MNHEY and SMNVEV (reference sequence). DNA of the CDR3: TGTGCCAGCAGGCGGGAGGGTTACACCGGGGAGCTGTTTTTT. Translation gives CASRREGYTGELFF.

This chain links TRBV5-6 with TRBJ1-5, with TRBD1 as a possible D gene (5 bases). The CDR3 has 15 amino acids. Trimming shortened V by 2 bases and J by 1 base, and 10 bases separated the two germline ends. The germline gives CDR1 SGHDT, CDR2 YYEEEE. The CDR3 spells CASSFGGSSNQPQHF. Here the CDR3 DNA reads TGTGCCAGCAGCTTCGGGGGATCAAGCAATCAGCCCCAGCATTTT.

The CDR3 region has the DNA TGTGCCAGCAACGGTGGTTCTGGAAACACCATATATTTT. Encoded protein: CASNGGSGNTIYF. V gene TRBV7-8 combines with J gene TRBJ1-3; D gene unclear. The ends were cut back, 7 bases at V and 1 base at J, with 8 bases in the middle. CDR3 length equals 13 residues. Germline V gene lookup returns CDR1 SGHVS and CDR2 FQNEAQ.

This clone was found once. This chain uses TRBV29-1 with TRBJ2-5; D might be TRBD1 (6 bases). Between the trimmed V and J ends, which lost 2 bases and 4 bases, there was a span of 14 bases. The CDR3 has 14 amino acids. Per the germline V gene, CDR1 is SQVTM and CDR2 is ANQGSEA. For the CDR3, the DNA is TGCAGCGTTGAAAGAACAGGGTCTCTAGAGACCCAGTACTTC. This sequence encodes CSVERTGSLETQYF. The full variable domain, with the rest looked up from reference TRBV29-1 and TRBJ2-5, is SAVISQKPSRDICQRGTSLTIQCQVDSQVTMMFWYRQQPGQSLTLIATANQGSEATYESGFVIDKFPISRPNLTFSTLTVSNMSPEDSSIYLCSVERTGSLETQYFGPGTRLLVL.

The genes are TRBV28 and TRBJ1-5; unclear D gene. Trimming took off 4 bases at V and 2 bases at J, with 6 bases between the two ends. Looked up from germline, CDR1 is MDHEN and CDR2 is SYDVKM. This CDR3 is built from 13 residues. The DNA for the CDR3 is TGTGCCAGCAGTTGGGCCGGCAATCAGCCCCAGCATTTT. It encodes CASSWAGNQPQHF.

J is TRBJ1-1 and V is TRBV19, with a possible D match to TRBD1 (6 bases). The CDR3 sequence is 14 residues long. V lost 4 bases and J lost 4, with 13 bases in between. CDR1 is LNHDA, CDR2 SQIVND, per germline (reference sequence). Here the CDR3 reads CASSTRQVFTEAFF. DNA of the CDR3: TGTGCCAGTAGTACGCGACAGGTATTCACTGAAGCTTTCTTT.

The V gene is TRBV2, the J gene TRBJ1-2; D remains unclear. Trimming shortened V by 7 bases and J by 5 bases, and 11 bases separated the two germline ends. Germline V lookup: CDR1 SNHLY, CDR2 FYNNEI. This CDR3 is 12 amino acids long. CDR3 sequence (DNA): TGTGCCAGCAAGCCCCAACGATATGGCTACACCTTC. Translating it yields CASKPQRYGYTF.

On this clone itself: At one end the junction does not follow the germline gene, possibly because of a read error. V and J are TRBV20-1 and TRBJ1-4, with D perhaps TRBD1 (5 bases). The CDR3 has 11 amino acids. Germline V gives CDR1 DFQATT, CDR2 SNEGSKA (reference sequence). The DNA for the CDR3 is TGCAGCGCTAGGGGCATCGGGGGGGTGTTTTTT. Its protein is CSARGIGGVFF.

The chain joins TRBV30 to TRBJ1-2, with TRBD1 identical over 7 bases. CDR1 and CDR2 from the germline V gene are GTSNPN and SVGIG (reference sequence). V trimming: 4 bases; J trimming: 1 base; junction bases outside the gene matches: 6. The CDR3 loop spans 14 amino acids. The CDR3, as DNA: TGTGCCTGGACCTCCCGACAGGGTAACTATGGCTACACCTTC. As protein: CAWTSRQGNYGYTF.

This chain joins TRBV2 and TRBJ2-5; 7 nucleotides line up with TRBD1. From germline, CDR1 is SNHLY and CDR2 FYNNEI. This CDR3 is 12 amino acids long. V lost 6 bases, J lost 6 bases, and 4 bases stayed unmatched. The CDR3 spells CASRQGLQTQYF. CDR3 DNA: TGTGCCAGCAGACAGGGGCTACAGACCCAGTACTTC.

This clone was picked up one time. The chain uses TRBV5-4 and TRBJ2-2, with 9 bases lining up with TRBD2. The trim removed 4 bases at V and 8 bases at J, leaving 15 bases unmatched. Germline V CDR1 and CDR2: SGHNT, YYREEE (reference sequence). This CDR3 spans 17 amino acids. CDR3 protein: CASSPGSSGGPPGELFF. In DNA form, the CDR3 reads TGTGCCAGCAGCCCGGGGAGTAGCGGGGGCCCTCCGGGGGAGCTGTTTTTT.

The sample holds one count of this clone. The chain carries TRBV6-5 and TRBJ2-5; D is unclear. Trimming cost V 8 bases and J 2 bases, with 6 bases left between them. The length of the CDR3 is 11 residues. Germline V gives CDR1 MNHEY, CDR2 SVGAGI. CDR3 amino acids: CASLRQETQYF. CDR3 DNA sequence: TGTGCCAGCCTTCGTCAAGAGACCCAGTACTTC.